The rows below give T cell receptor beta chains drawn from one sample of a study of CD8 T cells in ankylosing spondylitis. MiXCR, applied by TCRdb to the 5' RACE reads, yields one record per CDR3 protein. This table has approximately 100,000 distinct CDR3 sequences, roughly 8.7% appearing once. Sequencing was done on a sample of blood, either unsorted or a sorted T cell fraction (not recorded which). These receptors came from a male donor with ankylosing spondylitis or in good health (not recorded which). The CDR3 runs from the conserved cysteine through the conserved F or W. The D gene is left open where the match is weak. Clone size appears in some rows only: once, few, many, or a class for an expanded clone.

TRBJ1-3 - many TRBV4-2 TGTGCCAGCAGCCAAGGCAGGGTCCCTGGAAACACCATATATTTT CASSQGRVPGNTIYF
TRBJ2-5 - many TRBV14 TGTGCCAGCAGCCAAGTCAGAGAGACCCAGTACTTC CASSQVRETQYF
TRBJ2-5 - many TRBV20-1 TGCAGTGCTAGACGTGGGGGGGGGCGGGAGACCCAGTACTTC CSARRGGGRETQYF
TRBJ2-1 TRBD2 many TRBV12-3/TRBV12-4 TGTGCCAGCAGTCAACTAGCGGGAGGTTACAATGAGCAGTTCTTC CASSQLAGGYNEQFF
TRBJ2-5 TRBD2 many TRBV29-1 TGCAGCGCGGGGGGAGGGAAAGAGACCCAGTACTTC CSAGGGKETQYF
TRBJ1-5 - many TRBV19 TGTGCCAGTAGGGGGGGGCGCAATCAGCCCCAGCATTTT CASRGGRNQPQHF
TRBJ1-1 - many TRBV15 TGTGCCACTAAGGACAGATTGAACACTGAAGCTTTCTTT CATKDRLNTEAFF
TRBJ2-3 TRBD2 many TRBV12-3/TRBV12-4 TGTGCCACTGCCCCGGGGGGTCCCGCCTCCAGGGACACGCAGTATTTT CATAPGGPASRDTQYF
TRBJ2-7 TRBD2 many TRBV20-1 TGCAGTGTAACTAGCGGGACCTACGAGCAGTACTTC CSVTSGTYEQYF
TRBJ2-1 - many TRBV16 TGTGCCAGCAGCCAAGGCAATAGCGGTGAGCAGTTCTTC CASSQGNSGEQFF
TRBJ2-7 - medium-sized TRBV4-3 TGCGCCAGCAGCCAAACAGGGTCTGCTTTCTACGAGCAGTACTTC CASSQTGSAFYEQYF
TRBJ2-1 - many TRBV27 TGTGCCAGCAGTATAACAGGGTACAATGAGCAGTTCTTC CASSITGYNEQFF
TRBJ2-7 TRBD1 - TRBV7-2 TGTGCCAGCAGTCGGACAGGGAGCTACGAGCAGTACTTC CASSRTGSYEQYF
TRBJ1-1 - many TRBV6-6 TGTGCCAGCAGTGACTACAGGGTCACTGAAGCTTTCTTT CASSDYRVTEAFF
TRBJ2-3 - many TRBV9 TGTGCCAGCAGCGTACGAGGGGAGCGCCCAGATACGCAGTATTTT CASSVRGERPDTQYF
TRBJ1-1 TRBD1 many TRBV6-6 TGTGCCAGCAGTTCCGGACAGGGTTACACTGAAGCTTTCTTT CASSSGQGYTEAFF
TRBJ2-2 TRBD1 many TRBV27 TGTGCCAGCACCCCTGCCGGGACAGGGTTGGCCGGGGAGCTGTTTTTT CASTPAGTGLAGELFF
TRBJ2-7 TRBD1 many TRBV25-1 TGTGCCAGCCGCCACCGGGACAGGGGTCGGTACGAGCAGTACTTC CASRHRDRGRYEQYF
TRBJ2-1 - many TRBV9 TGTGCCAGCAGCCCAGCAGGGAACTCCTACAATGAGCAGTTCTTC CASSPAGNSYNEQFF
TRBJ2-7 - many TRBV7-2 TGTGCCAGCAGCCTAGGACACCCTCTTACGTCCGAGCAGTACTTC CASSLGHPLTSEQYF
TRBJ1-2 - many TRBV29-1 TGCAGCGTTGTATCGGCAAACTATGGCTACACCTTC CSVVSANYGYTF
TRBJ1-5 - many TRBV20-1 TGCAGTGCTAGAGTTCCCAATCAGCCCCAGCATTTT CSARVPNQPQHF
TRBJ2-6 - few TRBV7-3 TGTGCCAGCAGCCCCCCGAGGGGGGGGGCCGACTCTGGGGCCAACGTCCTGACTTTC CASSPPRGGADSGANVLTF
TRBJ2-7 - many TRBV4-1 TGCGCCAGCACCCGGGATTCACAGGGTCGCGAGCAGTACTTC CASTRDSQGREQYF
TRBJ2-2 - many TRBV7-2 TGTGCCAGCAGCCCAGCGCTGGTGGCGGCCGGGGAGCTGTTTTTT CASSPALVAAGELFF
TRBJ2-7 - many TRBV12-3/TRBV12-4 TGTGCCAGCAGTTTGGACCCAAGCTCCTACGAGCAGTACTTC CASSLDPSSYEQYF
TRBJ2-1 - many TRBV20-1 TGCAGTGCTCGCCCAGACTTCGGGACTCGGTCCTACAATGAGCAGTTCTTC CSARPDFGTRSYNEQFF
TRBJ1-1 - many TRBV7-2 TGTGCCAGCAGCTTAGTAATCAGGGCTAACACTGAAGCTTTCTTT CASSLVIRANTEAFF
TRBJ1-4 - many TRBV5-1 TGCGCCAGCAGCTTGGAAGGGAATGAAAAACTGTTTTTT CASSLEGNEKLFF
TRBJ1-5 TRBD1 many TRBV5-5 TGTGCCAGCAGCGCCGGGACAGCTTATAGCAATCAGCCCCAGCATTTT CASSAGTAYSNQPQHF
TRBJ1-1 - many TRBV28 TGTGCCAGCATTTCGGACCGCCGAGGAGCTTTCTTT CASISDRRGAFF
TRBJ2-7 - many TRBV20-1 TGCAGTGCTAGAGACAGGGGGGGTGTCTACGAGCAGTACTTC CSARDRGGVYEQYF
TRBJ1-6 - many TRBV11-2 TGTGCCAGCAGTCCCCTGAGGGATAATTCACCCCTCCACTTT CASSPLRDNSPLHF
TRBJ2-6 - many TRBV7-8 TGTGCCAGCAACGACCTCAAGAGAAGCTCTGGGGCCAACGTCCTGACTTTC CASNDLKRSSGANVLTF
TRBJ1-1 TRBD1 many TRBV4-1 TGCGCCAGCAGCCATTGGCCGGGACAGGGAACTTCTGAAGCTTTCTTT CASSHWPGQGTSEAFF
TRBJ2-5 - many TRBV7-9 TGTGCCAGCAGCTCCTCCCGTACAGGAAGCCTAGAGACCCAGTACTTC CASSSSRTGSLETQYF
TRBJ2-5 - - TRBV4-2 TGTGCCAGCAGCAAACAGAGGGAAACCCAGTACTTC CASSKQRETQYF
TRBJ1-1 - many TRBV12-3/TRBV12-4 TGTGCCAGCAGTTTCCCTTCGTATGAAGCTTTCTTT CASSFPSYEAFF
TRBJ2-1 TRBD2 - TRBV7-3 TGTGCCAGCAGCGTCTCGGGGGGTCCCTACAATGAGCAGTTCTTC CASSVSGGPYNEQFF
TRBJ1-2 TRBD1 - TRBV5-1 TGCGCCAGCAGCGCGAACCGGGACAGGGGTGGCTACACCTTC CASSANRDRGGYTF
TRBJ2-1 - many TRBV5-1 TGCGCCAGCAGCTTACGGGAGAGCGCCTACAATGAGCAGTTCTTC CASSLRESAYNEQFF
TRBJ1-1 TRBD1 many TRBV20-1 TGCAGTGCTAGAGACACAGGGGAAGGGAACACTGAAGCTTTCTTT CSARDTGEGNTEAFF
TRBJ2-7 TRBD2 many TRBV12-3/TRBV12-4 TGTGCCAGCAGTTCATACGGGACTAGCGGCCTCTACGAGCAGTACTTC CASSSYGTSGLYEQYF
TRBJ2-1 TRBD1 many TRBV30 TGTGCCTGGAGTGTATTAGGGACAGGGAACCAGTTCTTC CAWSVLGTGNQFF
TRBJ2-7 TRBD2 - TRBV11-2 TGTGCCAGCGGGAGGGACGGGAACTACGAGCAGTACTTC CASGRDGNYEQYF
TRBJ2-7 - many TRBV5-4 TGTGCCAGCAGCGCCAACAGGTACCCCTACGAGCAGTACTTC CASSANRYPYEQYF
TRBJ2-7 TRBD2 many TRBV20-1 TGCAGTGCTAGGGGGGGTGGTAGCGGGAGGCCTTACACAGTCGAGCAGTACTTC CSARGGGSGRPYTVEQYF
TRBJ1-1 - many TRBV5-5 TGTGCCAGCAGTTCAACAAACACTGAAGCTTTCTTT CASSSTNTEAFF
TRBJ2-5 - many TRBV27 TGTGCCAGCCAGGGTCGAGAGACCCAGTACTTC CASQGRETQYF
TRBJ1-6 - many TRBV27 TGTGCCAGCAGTTTCCTCGACAGAAGATCACCCCTCCACTTT CASSFLDRRSPLHF
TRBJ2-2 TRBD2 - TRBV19 TGTGCCAGTATCCGAGCGGGACTGAACACCGGGGAGCTGTTTTTT CASIRAGLNTGELFF
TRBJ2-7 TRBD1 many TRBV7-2 TGTGCCAGCAGCCTGACAGGGTCCAGCTCCTACGAGCAGTACTTC CASSLTGSSSYEQYF
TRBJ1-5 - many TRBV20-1 TGCAGTGCTAGAGGGGGGGGATACCATCAGCCCCAGCATTTT CSARGGGYHQPQHF
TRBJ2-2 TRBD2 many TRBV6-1 TGTGCCAGCACCAGGGGTAGCGGGGGGCCCGCCGGGGAGCTGTTTTTT CASTRGSGGPAGELFF
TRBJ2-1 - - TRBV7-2 TGTGCCAGCACCCGAAGGGCTAATTACAATGAGCAGTTCTTC CASTRRANYNEQFF